This T cell receptor beta chain is drawn from a study of cytomegalovirus exposure and HLA in healthy donors. Findings of the study overall: Associated with cytomegalovirus, according to the listing, were 170 or so TCR beta chains. No immune exposure information besides CMV serostatus was available.

Primers included in the PCR were 60 Vbeta and 13 Jbeta primers. This table comes from immunoSEQ multiplex PCR, and its TCRdb copy is limited to in-frame clones, with some not included. The data hold 150,000 to 200,000 clones, with about 82% observed a single time. This clone has a handful of counts. Its antigen is as yet unknown. The CDR3 is made up of 15 amino acids. Looked up from germline, CDR1 is MNHNS and CDR2 is SASEGT. The ends were cut back, 1 base at V and 5 bases at J, with 14 bases in the middle. The TCR sequence derives from a female donor in good health and CMV-seronegative. Input material: PBMCs. The chain has TRBV6-1 and TRBJ1-1; no firm D call. The CDR3 sequence is CASSEEFVRVTEAFF. The CDR3 nucleotides are TGTGCCAGCAGTGAAGAGTTTGTGCGCGTAACTGAAGCTTTCTTT.